This TCR beta chain comes out of a study of blood T cell repertoires in COVID-19. On the study more broadly: From T cells, B-cell-depleted T cells, or PBMCs came the material, which was cDNA or gDNA.

Authors' data handling: Estimation of nucleated cell counts was performed using reference gene primer amplification. Method: immunoSEQ multiplex PCR; TCRdb's copy keeps in-frame clones and lacks some. The D gene and trimming were derived from the DNA, and the V and J assignments and clone size from that table. The table includes 350,000 to 400,000 clones, 80% to 90% detected once. Cohorts were assigned according to the clinical history that participants reported. Donors in Cohort 3 who had recovered were those with two negative PCRs, healthcare professional clearance, or resolution of their symptoms. The sample comprised PBMCs or T cells enriched from blood (not recorded which). This sequence originates from a young man who had recovered from COVID-19.

The CDR3 coding sequence is TGTGCCTGGAACCTGGTAGGGGGTGGTGGAAACACCATATATTTT. Its translation: CAWNLVGGGGNTIYF. The chain is built from TRBV30 and TRBJ1-3, with D maybe TRBD1 (6 bases). The CDR3 sequence is 15 residues long. CDR1 and CDR2 (germline): GTSNPN, SVGIG (reference sequence). Between the trimmed V and J ends, which lost 4 bases and 3 bases, there was a span of 16 bases.